This T cell receptor (beta chain) is drawn from a study of control samples from healthy donors and cancer patients. Sequenced by immunoSEQ multiplex PCR; TCRdb stores in-frame clones only, minus some. The table lists around 130,000 clones, less than 95% of them singletons. Germline V CDR1 and CDR2: ENHRY, SYGVKD. The CDR3 sequence is 14 residues long. Trimming removed 11 bases at V and 8 bases at J, with 19 bases between. The sequence was obtained from a young man in good health. Material for sequencing was blood. The chain combines TRBV10-3 with TRBJ1-6, with D perhaps matching TRBD1 (6 bases). The CDR3 region has the DNA TGTGCCGTCAACAGGGAAAAGGGGGATTCACCCCTCCACTTT. Amino acid sequence: CAVNREKGDSPLHF.